A single sample is the source of the 17 T cell receptor beta chains below, sequenced in a study of T cell repertoires in cytomegalovirus infection. Their antigen targets remain unknown. A single record per CDR3 protein comes from TCRdb applying MiXCR to the reads. The sample carries 20,000 or so distinct CDR3 sequences, 20% to 25% recorded once. Material: CD8+ T cells from cultured PBMCs, obtained from culture after CMV antigen stimulation. Receptors originate from a human donor in good health (CMV status not recorded). Some clones in this sample may be carry-over from other donors' samples.

This clonotype has a handful of counts. The rearrangement uses TRBV7-9 and TRBJ2-1, with 12 bases matching TRBD1. This CDR3 comprises 16 residues. V lost 5 bases to trimming and J lost 8 bases; unmatched junction nucleotides: 10. Looked up from germline, CDR1 is SEHNR and CDR2 is FQNEAQ (reference sequence). CDR3 residues: CASSTLGQGARHEQFF. The CDR3 nucleotides are TGTGCCAGCAGCACCTTGGGACAGGGGGCTAGGCATGAGCAGTTCTTC. Combining the CDR3 with reference TRBV7-9 and TRBJ2-1 gives the whole variable domain DTGVSQNPRHKITKRGQNVTFRCDPISEHNRLYWYRQTLGQGPEFLTYFQNEAQLEKSRLLSDRFSAERPKGSFSTLEIQRTEQGDSAMYLCASSTLGQGARHEQFFGPGTRLTVL.

V usage is TRBV4-1 and J usage is TRBJ2-3, with 8 nucleotides matching TRBD2. J was trimmed by 5 bases and V by 1 base; bases with no gene match: 5. The germline V gene has CDR1 MGHRA and CDR2 YSYEKL. CDR3 size: 15 residues. CDR3 nucleotides: TGCGCCAGCAGCCAAGCGCGCCGGGGGGGAGATACGCAGTATTTT. Encoded protein: CASSQARRGGDTQYF.

This clonotype was seen more than once but under ten times. The rearrangement uses TRBV5-6 and TRBJ2-1; the match to TRBD1 covers 9 bases. This CDR3 has 15 amino acids. J was trimmed by 3 bases and V by 3 bases; bases with no gene match: 4. CDR1 and CDR2 from the germline V gene are SGHDT and YYEEEE. Here the CDR3 reads CASSSGTGYYNEQFF. In DNA, the CDR3 is TGTGCCAGCAGCTCGGGGACAGGGTACTACAATGAGCAGTTCTTC.

In its sample, this clonotype was seen many times. The chain uses TRBV11-2 and TRBJ1-2, with D unclear. Trimming removed 1 base from V and 6 bases from J, with 12 bases in between. Germline V gene lookup returns CDR1 SGHAT and CDR2 FQNNGV. The CDR3 length is 14 residues. Here the CDR3 reads CASSLGRFLHGYTF. The CDR3 DNA reads TGTGCCAGCAGCTTAGGTCGGTTTTTGCATGGCTACACCTTC.

The chain recombines TRBV15 with TRBJ2-1, with no clear D. The CDR3 is 17 amino acids. Between the trimmed V and J ends, which lost 1 base and 6 bases, there was a span of 19 bases. CDR1 LNHNV and CDR2 YYDKDF come from the germline V gene (reference sequence). In DNA, the CDR3 is TGTGCCACCAGCAGAGCTAGGGCCTTGCCCCCCTCCAATGAGCAGTTCTTC. Protein product: CATSRARALPPSNEQFF.

This clonotype was observed a few times. This chain uses TRBV6-1 with TRBJ1-2; D remains unclear. V shed 3 bases and J shed 4 bases, with 9 bases lying between them. Germline V gene data show CDR1 as MNHNS and CDR2 as SASEGT. The CDR3 spans 13 residues. CDR3 protein: CASSEFYTYGYTF. The CDR3 nucleotides read TGTGCCAGCAGTGAGTTTTACACCTATGGCTACACCTTC.

This clonotype was found many times. V is TRBV7-8 and J is TRBJ2-3; 9 bases map to TRBD2. Trimming cost V 5 bases and J 2 bases; bases outside gene matches: 5. The CDR3 extends over 15 amino acids. CDR1 is SGHVS, CDR2 FQNEAQ, per germline. CDR3: CASSQVAGATDTQYF. The CDR3 DNA sequence: TGTGCCAGCAGCCAAGTAGCGGGGGCCACAGATACGCAGTATTTT.

This clonotype was seen many times. The chain couples TRBV7-6 to TRBJ1-5, with TRBD1 matching 9 bases. Germline V gene sequence: CDR1 SGHVS, CDR2 FNYEAQ. J was trimmed by 3 bases and V by 5 bases; bases with no gene match: 8. This CDR3 has 16 residues. The CDR3 DNA follows: TGTGCCAGCAGCCCGGGGACAGGGTGGAACAATCAGCCCCAGCATTTT. Amino acids: CASSPGTGWNNQPQHF. Full variable domain (missing parts from reference TRBV7-6 and TRBJ1-5): GAGVSQSPRYKVTKRGQDVALRCDPISGHVSLYWYRQALGQGPEFLTYFNYEAQQDKSGLPNDRFSAERPEGSISTLTIQRTEQRDSAMYRCASSPGTGWNNQPQHFGDGTRLSIL.

This clonotype was picked up a small number of times. The chain uses TRBV6-2 or TRBV6-3 and TRBJ2-3; TRBD1 matches at 10 bases. Trimming at V came to 7 bases and at J to 6 bases, leaving 13 bases not matched to a gene. The CDR3 is 16 amino acids. Per germline, CDR1 MNHEY and CDR2 SVGEGT. The CDR3 sequence is CASILGSGQGSDTQYF. CDR3 in DNA: TGTGCCAGCATCCTCGGGTCGGGACAGGGGAGCGATACGCAGTATTTT.

A few counts support this clonotype. The CDR3 is CASSLIQATDTQYF. DNA for the CDR3: TGTGCCAGCAGCTTAATCCAGGCCACAGATACGCAGTATTTT. The chain joins TRBV11-2 to TRBJ2-3; D is undetermined. CDR1 is SGHAT and CDR2 is FQNNGV in the germline V gene. V lost 2 bases, J lost 2 bases, and 8 bases lay in between. This CDR3 is 14 amino acids long.

The V gene is TRBV10-3, the J gene TRBJ1-3; TRBD1 agrees at 9 bases. Trimming at V came to 5 bases and at J to 0 bases, leaving 8 bases not matched to a gene. There are 17 residues in the CDR3. The germline V gene encodes CDR1 ENHRY and CDR2 SYGVKD. CDR3 sequence reads: CAISTDRGSSSGNTIYF. The CDR3 nucleotides read TGTGCCATCAGTACAGACAGGGGGAGTTCCTCTGGAAACACCATATATTTT.

The chain uses TRBV27 and TRBJ2-3, with D unclear. This CDR3 has 13 amino acids. CDR1 and CDR2 (germline): MNHEY, SMNVEV (reference sequence). Trimming removed 3 bases from V and 0 bases from J, with 4 bases in between. Here the CDR3 DNA reads TGTGCCAGCAGTTTCCAGAGCACAGATACGCAGTATTTT. Amino acids: CASSFQSTDTQYF.

At least ten counts were recorded for this clonotype. The chain carries TRBV12-3 or TRBV12-4 and TRBJ1-6; D gene ambiguous. The CDR3 loop spans 16 amino acids. Between the trimmed V and J ends, which lost 5 bases and 2 bases, there was a span of 13 bases. The CDR3 bases are TGTGCCAGCAGTCCCCCGGAAGGAGCCTATAATTCACCCCTCCACTTT. This translates into CASSPPEGAYNSPLHF.

The chain has TRBV7-9 and TRBJ1-6; maybe TRBD1 (6 bases). The CDR3 consists of 14 residues. V was shortened by 5 bases and J by 10 bases, with 15 bases between the two germline ends. Germline V CDR1 and CDR2: SEHNR, FQNEAQ (reference sequence). The CDR3 DNA sequence: TGTGCCAGCAGCCTAGGGGGGGAAGGATCACCCCTCCACTTT. It yields the protein CASSLGGEGSPLHF. Full variable domain (outside the CDR3, taken from reference TRBV7-9 and TRBJ1-6): DTGVSQNPRHKITKRGQNVTFRCDPISEHNRLYWYRQTLGQGPEFLTYFQNEAQLEKSRLLSDRFSAERPKGSFSTLEIQRTEQGDSAMYLCASSLGGEGSPLHFGNGTRLTVT.

The chain recombines TRBV5-4 with TRBJ2-3; maybe TRBD2 (5 bases). Germline CDR1 is SGHNT and CDR2 is YYREEE (reference sequence). The CDR3 loop spans 15 amino acids. Deletions cut 0 bases from V and 5 bases from J, with 13 bases between. CDR3 sequence reads: CASSLAGGLGDTQYF. Here the CDR3 DNA reads TGTGCCAGCAGCTTGGCGGGCGGGTTGGGAGATACGCAGTATTTT.

The CDR3 loop reads CSARAAPLHF. For the CDR3, the DNA is TGCAGTGCTAGAGCCGCACCCCTCCACTTT. The V gene is TRBV20-1, the J gene TRBJ1-6; D uncertain. The CDR3 totals 10 residues. V lost 1 base and J lost 11, with 3 bases in between. Germline CDR1 and CDR2: DFQATT and SNEGSKA (reference sequence).

Notes on this clonotype: The junction differs from germline at one of its ends, possibly a read error. The chain has TRBV5-1 and TRBJ1-2; tentatively, D is TRBD1 (6 bases). Germline CDR1 and CDR2: SGHRS and YFSETQ. This CDR3 is 15 amino acids long. CDR3 nucleotide sequence: TGCGCCGGCAGCTTGGCCTCGGCAGGGGACTATGGCTACACCTTC. It translates to CAGSLASAGDYGYTF.